This T cell receptor (beta chain) was profiled in a study of blood T cells in healthy people across ages. Study details: T cells yielded about one barcoded beta molecule per two cells through template switching.

V lost 4 bases and J lost 4, with 10 bases in between. This CDR3 region has 13 residues. CDR1 is SGHAT and CDR2 is FQDESV in the germline V gene (reference sequence). General study findings and limits: A roughly linear age-dependent decrease characterized TCR beta diversity per million T cells.

A second roughly 7 to 12 cycle PCR used barcoded and J-beta primers. In TCRdb, the 5' RACE reads were re-called with MiXCR into one record per CDR3 protein. The profile shows under 2,000,000 distinct CDR3 sequences, 40% to 55% of them singletons. Turning to this clonotype: No antigen is known for it.

The sample comprised blood. This chain connects TRBV11-1 to TRBJ1-2; the D is unclear. The clonotype was recovered from a woman aged 40 to 50 in good health. The CDR3 DNA reads TGTGCCAGCAGCTCTGAGGGCAGCTATGGCTACACCTTC. It is translated as CASSSEGSYGYTF.